This T cell receptor beta chain was captured in a study of regulatory T cells in long-lasting Graves disease. Researchers made TCR beta libraries by using iRepertoire HTBI primers and running Arm-PCR on CDR3 regions. TCRdb re-called the multiplex PCR reads through MiXCR, storing one row per CDR3 protein. The sample yields around 320,000 distinct CDR3 sequences, 16% seen once. Documented time point: newly diagnosed GD, antithyroid drugs for less than 3 months. Isolated PBMC RNA provided the starting material for the TCR library. The authors drew patients from an endocrinology department in Xi'an, China. The trim removed 5 bases at V and 0 bases at J, leaving 0 bases unmatched. The CDR3 contains 16 residues. CDR1 is LNHDA, CDR2 SQIVND, per germline (reference sequence). This clonotype was detected many times. Its antigen is not known. General study results and limits: Persistent disease showed a preference for TRBV28, TRBJ1-2 and TRBJ2-5.

The same data also went into a second study, on T cells in Graves' hyperthyroidism and ophthalmopathy.

The rearrangement uses TRBV19 and TRBJ2-6, with TRBD2 identical over 11 bases. This clonotype originated in a man aged 35-49 years with Graves disease. The material sequenced was peripheral blood mononuclear cells (PBMCs), taken at new diagnosis, from a patient treated with antithyroid drugs. CDR3 sequence reads: CASSGTSGSGANVLTF. The CDR3 region has the DNA TGTGCCAGTAGTGGGACTAGCGGCTCTGGGGCCAACGTCCTGACTTTC.